Listed here are 29 T cell receptor beta chains from one sample, sequenced in a study of blood T cell repertoires in COVID-19. Here immunoSEQ multiplex PCR was the method, and the copy in TCRdb shows in-frame clones only, minus some. The sample comprises fewer than 450,000 clones, 88% of which are singletons, and around 1.9% rests with the top ten. Material: PBMCs or T cells enriched from blood (not recorded which). Source of these receptors: a woman aged 40 to 55 with acute COVID-19.

This sequence joins TRBV6-5 and TRBJ2-7; D possibly corresponds to TRBD2 (7 bases). This CDR3 is built from 14 residues. Germline loops: CDR1 MNHEY, CDR2 SVGAGI. The ends were cut back, 6 bases at V and 1 base at J, with 13 bases in the middle. The CDR3 spells CASRIGGGSYEQYF. The CDR3, as DNA: TGTGCCAGCAGAATAGGGGGAGGGTCCTACGAGCAGTACTTC.

The chain uses TRBV5-4 and TRBJ1-4; unclear D gene. Trimming left V 1 base short and J 3 bases short, with 7 bases between. CDR1 and CDR2 (germline): SGHNT, YYREEE (reference sequence). The CDR3 spans 14 residues. CDR3 coding DNA: TGTGCCAGCAGCTTGCTAGGTTCTAATGAAAAACTGTTTTTT. This sequence encodes CASSLLGSNEKLFF.

For the CDR3, the DNA is TGTGCCAGCCGGGACAGGGGCTATGGCTACACCTTC. Translating gives CASRDRGYGYTF. This chain links TRBV21-1 with TRBJ1-2; the listed D gene, TRBD1, was not tested against the DNA. TRBV21-1 is a documented pseudogene. The CDR3 consists of 12 residues.

V usage is TRBV29-1 and J usage is TRBJ2-3; 11 bases match TRBD2. Germline V CDR1 and CDR2: SQVTM, ANQGSEA. V shed 1 base, J shed 2 bases, and the junction held 8 bases outside the gene matches. This CDR3 region has 17 residues. CDR3 in amino acids: CSVEGVLAGGFTDTQYF. CDR3 nucleotide sequence: TGCAGCGTTGAAGGTGTGCTAGCGGGGGGATTCACAGATACGCAGTATTTT.

The chain joins TRBV19 to TRBJ1-1, with 9 bases that match TRBD1. The V and J ends lost 9 bases and 1 base, in that order; junction bases with no gene match: 3. The CDR3 has 13 amino acids. Germline V gives CDR1 LNHDA, CDR2 SQIVND (reference sequence). CDR3 in amino acids: CASGQGRNTEAFF. CDR3 coding DNA: TGTGCCAGCGGACAGGGGCGGAACACTGAAGCTTTCTTT. Based on the CDR3 plus reference TRBV19 and TRBJ1-1, the full variable domain is DGGITQSPKYLFRKEGQNVTLSCEQNLNHDAMYWYRQDPGQGLRLIYYSQIVNDFQKGDIAEGYSVSREKKESFPLTVTSAQKNPTAFYLCASGQGRNTEAFFGQGTRLTVV.

V gene TRBV5-1 combines with J gene TRBJ1-1, with D uncertain. V was pared by 1 base and J by 1 base, with 14 bases between. This CDR3 contains 16 residues. CDR1 is SGHRS and CDR2 is YFSETQ in the germline V gene. DNA of the CDR3: TGCGCCAGCAGCTTGATCCGGCGGGGAAAGAACACTGAAGCTTTCTTT. Its protein is CASSLIRRGKNTEAFF.

The rearrangement joins TRBV7-8 to TRBJ2-1; a possible D gene is TRBD2 (6 bases). Deletions cut 5 bases from V and 0 bases from J, with 14 bases between. The length of the CDR3 is 16 residues. Germline-derived CDR1 and CDR2 are SGHVS and FQNEAQ. CDR3 region: CASSPPRLGSYNEQFF. The CDR3, as DNA: TGTGCCAGCAGCCCACCCCGACTAGGCTCCTACAATGAGCAGTTCTTC.

The chain is built from TRBV6-5 and TRBJ2-7, with 9 bases identical to TRBD1. Germline loops: CDR1 MNHEY, CDR2 SVGAGI. The CDR3 runs to 14 residues. V shed 6 bases and J 1 base; nucleotides not matched to a gene: 4. CDR3 DNA sequence: TGTGCCAGCAGGAGGGACAGGGAGTCCTACGAGCAGTACTTC. Translated: CASRRDRESYEQYF.

The genes are TRBV4-2 and TRBJ2-3; the D gene is possibly TRBD2 (5 bases). Germline values: CDR1 LGHNA, CDR2 YNFKEQ. CDR3 size: 13 residues. V dropped 3 bases and J dropped 5 bases, with 9 bases sitting between them. The CDR3 bases are TGTGCCAGCAGCCAGGAACTAGGAGATACGCAGTATTTT. Amino acids: CASSQELGDTQYF.

This clone was recorded only once. The rearrangement links TRBV5-1 to TRBJ1-1; D gene ambiguous. V was trimmed by 4 bases and J by 1 base, leaving 8 bases between them. This CDR3 comprises 13 residues. Per the germline V gene, CDR1 is SGHRS and CDR2 is YFSETQ. The CDR3, as DNA: TGCGCCAGCAGCGAACAGAGGAACACTGAAGCTTTCTTT. Protein product: CASSEQRNTEAFF.

This chain uses TRBV6-6 with TRBJ2-2, with 14 positions matching TRBD2. The CDR3 extends over 18 amino acids. V dropped 6 bases and J dropped 1; count of bases not matched to a gene: 7. The germline CDR1 and CDR2 sequences are MNHNY and SVGAGI (reference sequence). CDR3 nucleotide sequence: TGTGCCAGCAGCCGACTAGCGGGGGGGCAATTGAACACCGGGGAGCTGTTTTTT. Amino acid sequence: CASSRLAGGQLNTGELFF.

The V and J genes are TRBV10-1 and TRBJ1-6; 7 bases agree with TRBD1. Per the germline V gene, CDR1 is WNHNN and CDR2 is SYGVQD (reference sequence). With 8 bases clipped from V and 8 bases from J, the junction kept 9 bases outside the gene matches. This CDR3 spans 14 amino acids. The CDR3 spells CASGGDRDDSPLHF. CDR3 DNA: TGCGCCAGCGGGGGTGACAGGGATGATTCACCCCTCCACTTT.

This clone is a singleton in its sample. V usage is TRBV5-6 and J usage is TRBJ2-5, with 7 positions matching TRBD2. With V trimmed by 0 bases and J by 5 bases, 1 base remained unmatched. Germline CDR1 is SGHDT and CDR2 is YYEEEE. The CDR3 contains 13 residues. The CDR3 coding sequence is TGTGCCAGCAGCTTGGGGACTAGGGAGACCCAGTACTTC. Its protein product is CASSLGTRETQYF. The variable domain in full, completed from reference TRBV5-6 and TRBJ2-5, reads DAGVTQSPTHLIKTRGQQVTLRCSPKSGHDTVSWYQQALGQGPQFIFQYYEEEERQRGNFPDRFSGHQFPNYSSELNVNALLLGDSALYLCASSLGTRETQYFGPGTRLLVL.

The rearrangement uses TRBV7-2 and TRBJ1-5, with 7 bases that match TRBD1. Trimming at V came to 5 bases and at J to 5 bases, leaving 9 bases not matched to a gene. The CDR3 extends over 15 amino acids. Germline assignment: CDR1 SGHTA and CDR2 FQGNSA. The CDR3 DNA follows: TGTGCCAGCAGCCCGACAGGGTTGGGCGATCAGCCCCAGCATTTT. This encodes CASSPTGLGDQPQHF.

The rearrangement joins TRBV5-1 to TRBJ1-2, with D possibly TRBD1 on 6 matching bases. Germline CDR1 reads SGHRS; CDR2 reads YFSETQ. With 1 base removed from V and 2 bases from J, the gap between germline ends came to 9 bases. The CDR3 has 14 residues. CDR3 protein: CASSLKGENYGYTF. The CDR3 coding sequence is TGCGCCAGCAGCTTGAAGGGGGAGAACTATGGCTACACCTTC.

On this clone: Other DNA sequences in this specimen translate into the identical CDR3. V gene TRBV7-9 combines with J gene TRBJ1-2, with 10 nucleotides matching TRBD1. The V gene's germline CDR1 is SEHNR and CDR2 FQNEAQ (reference sequence). The CDR3 consists of 13 residues. V shed 3 bases, J shed 6 bases, and the junction held 1 base outside the gene matches. CDR3 sequence: CASSLGTGDGYTF. CDR3 DNA: TGTGCCAGCAGCTTGGGGACAGGGGATGGCTACACCTTC.

This clone was counted a few times. This chain uses TRBV3-1 (or the pseudogene TRBV3-2) with TRBJ1-3, with a tentative D call TRBD1 (6 bases). Per germline, CDR1 LGHDT and CDR2 YNNKEL (reference sequence). This CDR3 has 13 amino acids. V gave up 7 bases and J gave up 4 bases, with 11 bases separating them. The CDR3 loop reads CASTLGQGNTIYF. As DNA, the CDR3 is TGTGCCAGCACCCTAGGACAGGGAAACACCATATATTTT.

The chain combines TRBV5-1 with TRBJ1-3; D unresolved. The CDR3 covers 12 residues. Trimming cost V 4 bases and J 4 bases, with 6 bases left between them. Per the germline V gene, CDR1 is SGHRS and CDR2 is YFSETQ. CDR3 DNA: TGCGCCAGCAGCCCCCCAGGAAACACCATATATTTT. Translating it yields CASSPPGNTIYF.

This clone came up once. The rearrangement links TRBV7-9 to TRBJ2-1, with D possibly being TRBD2 (6 bases). The germline CDR1 and CDR2 sequences are SEHNR and FQNEAQ (reference sequence). CDR3 length: 13 amino acids. V lost 5 bases and J lost 7, with 12 bases in between. The CDR3, as DNA: TGTGCCAGCAGCACCACTAGCTGGAATGAGCAGTTCTTC. It translates to CASSTTSWNEQFF.

The chain employs TRBV6-6 and TRBJ1-5, with D perhaps TRBD1 (5 bases). The CDR3 is 14 amino acids. Germline V gene data show CDR1 as MNHNY and CDR2 as SVGAGI (reference sequence). Between the trimmed V and J ends, which lost 0 bases and 10 bases, there was a span of 13 bases. The CDR3 region is CASSYSWGDPPQHF. CDR3 DNA: TGTGCCAGCAGTTACTCGTGGGGGGATCCCCCCCAGCATTTT.

V and J are TRBV11-2 and TRBJ2-7; 9 positions agree with TRBD1. The CDR3 consists of 15 residues. V trimming: 5 bases; J trimming: 7 bases; junction bases outside the gene matches: 12. Germline lookup yields CDR1 SGHAT and CDR2 FQNNGV. CDR3 DNA sequence: TGTGCCAGCAGCCCCGTAAATGACAGGGGGTATGAGCAGTACTTC. This sequence encodes CASSPVNDRGYEQYF.

The rearrangement joins TRBV13 to TRBJ1-2; TRBD1 matches 9 bases. V shed 5 bases, J shed 7 bases, and the junction held 8 bases outside the gene matches. Germline values: CDR1 PRHDT, CDR2 FYEKMQ (reference sequence). The CDR3 contains 14 residues. CDR3 region: CASSVHGQGPGYTF. The CDR3 DNA sequence: TGTGCCAGCAGCGTCCATGGACAGGGGCCTGGCTACACCTTC.

DNA of the CDR3: TGTGCCAGCACACAGGGGAGCTATGGCTACACCTTC. As protein: CASTQGSYGYTF. This chain connects TRBV6-5 to TRBJ1-2; 7 nucleotides line up with TRBD1. This CDR3 is built from 12 residues. Germline CDR1 and CDR2: MNHEY and SVGAGI. Losses at the gene ends were 7 bases for V and 4 bases for J; bases not matched to a gene: 3.

CDR3 in DNA: TGTGCCACCAGCAGGGACAGGGTGGTGTTACAGCCCCAGCATTTT. Translated: CATSRDRVVLQPQHF. This sequence joins TRBV15 and TRBJ1-5, with 8 bases matching TRBD1. Trimming cost V 3 bases and J 7 bases; bases outside gene matches: 8. The germline gives CDR1 LNHNV, CDR2 YYDKDF (reference sequence). The CDR3 length is 15 residues.

The rearrangement uses TRBV3-1 (or the pseudogene TRBV3-2) and TRBJ1-1; TRBD1 matches at 8 bases. CDR3 length: 18 residues. V dropped 0 bases and J dropped 4; count of bases not matched to a gene: 13. CDR1 and CDR2 from the germline V gene are LGHDT and YNNKEL (reference sequence). As DNA, the CDR3 is TGTGCCAGCAGCCAAGATTTGGTACAGGGGGGAGGGGGCACTGAAGCTTTCTTT. Translated, it gives CASSQDLVQGGGGTEAFF.

This clone was observed a handful of times. V usage is TRBV2 and J usage is TRBJ1-5; 9 nucleotides align to TRBD1. CDR1 SNHLY and CDR2 FYNNEI come from the germline V gene. This CDR3 comprises 13 residues. Trimming cost V 7 bases and J 4 bases; bases outside gene matches: 2. As DNA, the CDR3 is TGTGCCAGCAAGGGACAGGGAAATCAGCCCCAGCATTTT. This codes for CASKGQGNQPQHF.

This chain links TRBV24-1 with TRBJ2-7; perhaps TRBD1 as D (6 bases). Trimming pared 3 bases from V and 4 bases from J, leaving 9 bases between. This CDR3 spans 13 amino acids. CDR1 KGHDR and CDR2 SFDVKD come from the germline V gene. CDR3 nucleotide sequence: TGTGCCACCAGTGATAATGGACAGTACGAGCAGTACTTC. This encodes CATSDNGQYEQYF.

This clone was seen more than once but under ten times. This chain connects TRBV5-5 to TRBJ2-3, with TRBD2 identical over 7 bases. The CDR3 sequence is 15 residues long. Per the germline V gene, CDR1 is SGHKS and CDR2 is YYEKEE (reference sequence). V shed 1 base, J shed 4 bases, and the junction held 6 bases outside the gene matches. The CDR3: CASSLLVGGSDTQYF. The CDR3 DNA follows: TGTGCCAGCAGCTTGCTGGTGGGGGGGTCAGATACGCAGTATTTT.

This clone came up a few times. The CDR3 sequence is CASSERQAPSGNTIYF. In DNA, the CDR3 is TGCGCCAGCAGTGAGAGACAGGCCCCCTCTGGAAACACCATATATTTT. The V and J genes are TRBV10-2 and TRBJ1-3, with D possibly TRBD1 on 6 matching bases. V lost 2 bases and J 0 bases, leaving 11 bases between the germline ends. The germline V gene encodes CDR1 WSHSY and CDR2 SAAADI. The CDR3 is made up of 16 amino acids.